Included here is one T cell receptor (beta chain) sequence, with context. Its antigen is currently unknown. The data derive from a study of a mutant IDH1 vaccine in newly diagnosed glioma. Overall study: Initiation of the vaccine course occurred 4-6 weeks after radiotherapy alone, or alongside temozolomide cycles. Earlier therapy was either radiotherapy, temozolomide, or both, and most got both.

Described time point: week 47, end of study. Vaccinated patients received 300 ug of mutant IDH1 20-mer peptide per dose, with topical imiquimod. Eight vaccinations went to patients in weeks 1, 3, 5, 7, 11, 15, 19, 23. Donors' newly diagnosed IDH1-mutant WHO grade 3 or 4 astrocytomas lacked nuclear ATRX. Using immunoSEQ multiplex PCR, the repertoire was profiled, and TCRdb retains in-frame clones only, with some absent. Counted here are about 94,000 clones, under 90% occurring once; the ten biggest clones make up 0.77%. This sequence was found in a woman aged 45-65 years with glioma. The specimen was PBMCs, collected from a glioma patient whose treatment included an IDH1 peptide vaccine.

The CDR3 nucleotides read TGTGCCAGCAGAGCCGGGTACGAGCAGTACTTC. Protein product: CASRAGYEQYF. The chain couples TRBV28 to TRBJ2-7; D ambiguous. This CDR3 spans 11 amino acids. Germline loops: CDR1 MDHEN, CDR2 SYDVKM. Trimming took off 6 bases at V and 4 bases at J, with 7 bases between the two ends.